The text below deals with one T cell receptor (beta chain). This sample is drawn from a study of blood T cell repertoires in COVID-19. Sequencing was performed with immunoSEQ multiplex PCR; in TCRdb, only in-frame clones are kept and a portion is missing. The sample lists about 50,000 clones; about nine tenths were seen once. V lost 6 bases, J lost 9 bases, and 15 bases stayed unmatched. This CDR3 is built from 16 residues. Germline lookup yields CDR1 SGHTA and CDR2 FQGNSA. The sequence was collected from a woman of 80 years or more with COVID-19, enrolled during active disease. The rearrangement uses TRBV7-2 and TRBJ1-5; 9 positions agree with TRBD1. Material for sequencing was peripheral blood. Written as DNA, the CDR3 is TGTGCCAGCAGGTTAACCGGGACAGGGATAGGGGGGCCCCAGCATTTT. This sequence encodes CASRLTGTGIGGPQHF.